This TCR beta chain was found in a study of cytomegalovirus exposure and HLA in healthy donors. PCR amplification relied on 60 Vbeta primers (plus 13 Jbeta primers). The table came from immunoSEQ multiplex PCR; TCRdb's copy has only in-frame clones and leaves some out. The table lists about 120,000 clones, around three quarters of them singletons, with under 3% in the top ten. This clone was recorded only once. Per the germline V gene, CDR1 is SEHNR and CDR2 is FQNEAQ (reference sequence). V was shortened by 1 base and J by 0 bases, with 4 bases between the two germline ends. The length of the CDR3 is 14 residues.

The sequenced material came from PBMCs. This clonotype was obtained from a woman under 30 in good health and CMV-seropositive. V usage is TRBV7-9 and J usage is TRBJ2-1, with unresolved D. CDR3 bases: TGTGCCAGCAGCTTAGACTCCTCCTACAATGAGCAGTTCTTC. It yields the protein CASSLDSSYNEQFF.